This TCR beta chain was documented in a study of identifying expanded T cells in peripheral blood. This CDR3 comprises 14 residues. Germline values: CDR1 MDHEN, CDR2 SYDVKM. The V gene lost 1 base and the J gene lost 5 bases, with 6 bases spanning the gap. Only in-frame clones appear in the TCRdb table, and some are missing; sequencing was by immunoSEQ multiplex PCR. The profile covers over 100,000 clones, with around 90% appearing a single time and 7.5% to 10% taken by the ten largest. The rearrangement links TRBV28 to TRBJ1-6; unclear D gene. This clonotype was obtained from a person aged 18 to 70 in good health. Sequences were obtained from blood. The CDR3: CASSLFADNSPLHF. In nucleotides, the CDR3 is TGTGCCAGCAGTTTATTTGCGGATAATTCACCCCTCCACTTT.